The rows below give T cell receptor beta chains drawn from one sample of a study of high-grade serous ovarian cancer treatment subgroups. TCRdb keeps only in-frame clones here, not all; method: immunoSEQ multiplex PCR. Here the sample spans around 8,000 clones, about 69% being singletons. Input material: tumor tissue. Every receptor here comes from a human donor with high-grade serous ovarian cancer. Both conserved end residues are part of each CDR3. Fields, in order: V gene, CDR3 protein.

V: TRBV6-6; CDR3: CASSYSADTSAYEQFF
V: TRBV6-6; CDR3: CASSQTGQTNTEAFF
V: TRBV7-9; CDR3: CASSSSIGASTDTQYF
V: TRBV7-9; CDR3: CASSLVQTGGYNYTF
V: TRBV30; CDR3: CAWSLWTGAGNTIYF
V: TRBV7-2; CDR3: CASSLTADANTGELFF
V: TRBV23-1; CDR3: CASSPPQRSQDYGYTF
V: TRBV19; CDR3: CASSRGQVNNYEQYF
V: TRBV4-2; CDR3: CASSHATSGGSTDTQYF
V: TRBV7-9; CDR3: CASSLVGGETQYF
V: TRBV11-1; CDR3: CASSTDSGNTIYF
V: TRBV7-3; CDR3: CASSKRLAGASAEQYF
V: TRBV9; CDR3: CASSFRGLAEDTQYF
V: TRBV7-9; CDR3: CASSRGQGATEAFF
V: TRBV28; CDR3: CASSFMAATLTF
V: TRBV20-1; CDR3: CSARSGHEQYF
V: TRBV7-6; CDR3: CASSLRYGTEAFF
V: TRBV20-1; CDR3: CSVAGDYEQYF
V: TRBV7-2; CDR3: CASSLGLRVTDTQYF
V: TRBV4-3; CDR3: CASSPTASYGYTF
V: TRBV28; CDR3: CASSLLGLANYNEQFF
V: TRBV5-6; CDR3: CASSLAGGKGSPYGYTF
V: TRBV18; CDR3: CASSSRVREQYF
V: TRBV11-2; CDR3: CASSRRGQGPDTQYF
V: TRBV6-5; CDR3: CASRIHSGEQYF
V: TRBV25-1; CDR3: CASSESGRDRTEAFF
V: TRBV9; CDR3: CASSVAGVVGGELFF
V: TRBV7-2; CDR3: CASTLDSNQPQHF
V: TRBV6-5; CDR3: CASRGTYGYTF
V: TRBV25-1; CDR3: CASSETYFSGSSYEQYF
V: TRBV4-2; CDR3: CASSQGQGAYGNTIYF
V: TRBV21-1; CDR3: CASSKVEVQFF
V: TRBV29-1; CDR3: CSVATGTGNTIYF
V: TRBV5-4; CDR3: CASSLVSPAGTYEQYF
V: TRBV9; CDR3: CASSLGQRAGDTQYF
V: TRBV7-6; CDR3: CASSLMSGFRNTGELFF
V: TRBV4-2; CDR3: CASSQGLTHRTVTGELFF
V: TRBV6-1; CDR3: CASTETTGENTEAFF
V: TRBV11-2; CDR3: CASSRAWTGPAFF
V: TRBV5-5; CDR3: CASSLESLAETQYF
V: TRBV6-5; CDR3: CASSYSAVGSYEQHF
V: TRBV7-3; CDR3: CASSLEPGGQANEKLFF